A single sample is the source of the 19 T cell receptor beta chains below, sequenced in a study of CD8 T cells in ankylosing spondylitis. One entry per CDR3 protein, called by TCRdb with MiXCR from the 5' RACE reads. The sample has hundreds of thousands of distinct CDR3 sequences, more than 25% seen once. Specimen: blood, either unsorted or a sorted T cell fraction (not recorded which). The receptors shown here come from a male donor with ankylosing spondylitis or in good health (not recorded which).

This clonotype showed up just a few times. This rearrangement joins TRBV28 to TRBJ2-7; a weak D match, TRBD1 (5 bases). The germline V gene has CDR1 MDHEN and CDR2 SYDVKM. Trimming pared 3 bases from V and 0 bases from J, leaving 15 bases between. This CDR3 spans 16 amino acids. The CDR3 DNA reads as TGTGCCAGCAGTTTGTTTTCAGGGCGCCCCTCCTACGAGCAGTACTTC. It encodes CASSLFSGRPSYEQYF.

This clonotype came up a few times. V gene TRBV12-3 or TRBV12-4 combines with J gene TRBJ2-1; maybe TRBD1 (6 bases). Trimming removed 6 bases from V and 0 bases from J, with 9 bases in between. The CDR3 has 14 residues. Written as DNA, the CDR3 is TGTGCCAGCAGGGACAGTTCCTCCTACAATGAGCAGTTCTTC. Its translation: CASRDSSSYNEQFF.

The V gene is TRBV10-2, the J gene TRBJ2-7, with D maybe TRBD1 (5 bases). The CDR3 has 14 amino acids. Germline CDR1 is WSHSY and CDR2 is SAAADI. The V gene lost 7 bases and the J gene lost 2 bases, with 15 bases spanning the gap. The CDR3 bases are TGCGCCAGCAACCTCCAGGGTCGGCCCTACGAGCAGTACTTC. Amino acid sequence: CASNLQGRPYEQYF.

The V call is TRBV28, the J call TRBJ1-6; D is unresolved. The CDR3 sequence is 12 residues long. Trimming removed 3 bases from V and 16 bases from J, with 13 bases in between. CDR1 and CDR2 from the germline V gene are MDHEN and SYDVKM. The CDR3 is CASSFSATRLHF. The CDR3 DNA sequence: TGTGCCAGCAGTTTTTCGGCGACCAGACTCCACTTT.

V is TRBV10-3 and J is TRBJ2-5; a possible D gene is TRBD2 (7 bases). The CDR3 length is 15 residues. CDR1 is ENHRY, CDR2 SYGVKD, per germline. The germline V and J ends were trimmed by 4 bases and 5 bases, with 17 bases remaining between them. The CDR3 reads CAISGSRGGLETQYF. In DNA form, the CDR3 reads TGTGCCATCAGTGGGAGTAGGGGGGGGTTGGAGACCCAGTACTTC.

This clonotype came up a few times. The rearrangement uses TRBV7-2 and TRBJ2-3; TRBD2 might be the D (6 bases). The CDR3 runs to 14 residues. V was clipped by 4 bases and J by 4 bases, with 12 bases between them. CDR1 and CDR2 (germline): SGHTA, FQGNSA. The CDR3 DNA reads TGTGCCAGCAGCTGGGGTTGGGGGGCAGATACGCAGTATTTT. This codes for CASSWGWGADTQYF.

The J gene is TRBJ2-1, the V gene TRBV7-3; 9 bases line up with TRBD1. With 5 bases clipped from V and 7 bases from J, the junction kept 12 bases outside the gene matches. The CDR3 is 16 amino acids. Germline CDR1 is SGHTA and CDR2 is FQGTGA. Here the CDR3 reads CASSQHRTGELNEQFF. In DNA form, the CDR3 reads TGTGCCAGCAGCCAACATAGGACAGGGGAACTGAATGAGCAGTTCTTC.

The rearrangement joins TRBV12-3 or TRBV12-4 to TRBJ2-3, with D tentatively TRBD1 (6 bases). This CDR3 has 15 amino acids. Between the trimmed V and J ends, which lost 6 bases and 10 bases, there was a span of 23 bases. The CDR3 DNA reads TGTGCCAGCAGGCGTACTGGTGCAGGGGACGATCCGCAGTATTTT. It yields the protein CASRRTGAGDDPQYF.

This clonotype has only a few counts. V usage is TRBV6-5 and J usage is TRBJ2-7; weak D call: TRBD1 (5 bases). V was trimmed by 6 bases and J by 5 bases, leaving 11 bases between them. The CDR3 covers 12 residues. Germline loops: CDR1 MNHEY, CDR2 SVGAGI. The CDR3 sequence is CASSRQFNEQYF. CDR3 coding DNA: TGTGCCAGCAGCCGACAGTTCAACGAGCAGTACTTC.

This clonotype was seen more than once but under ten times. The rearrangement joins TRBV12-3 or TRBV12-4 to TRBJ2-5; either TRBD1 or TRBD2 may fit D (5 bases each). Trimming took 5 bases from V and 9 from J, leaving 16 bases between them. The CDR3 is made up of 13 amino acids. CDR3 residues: CASSPPEGTPQYF. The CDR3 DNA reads TGTGCCAGCAGTCCGCCTGAGGGGACCCCCCAGTACTTC.

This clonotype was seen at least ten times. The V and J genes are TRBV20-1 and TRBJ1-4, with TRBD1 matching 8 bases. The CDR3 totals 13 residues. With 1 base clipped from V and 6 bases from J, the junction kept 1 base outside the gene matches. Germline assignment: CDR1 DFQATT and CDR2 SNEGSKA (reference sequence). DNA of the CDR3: TGCAGTGCTAGAGGACAGGGGTATGAAAAACTGTTTTTT. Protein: CSARGQGYEKLFF.

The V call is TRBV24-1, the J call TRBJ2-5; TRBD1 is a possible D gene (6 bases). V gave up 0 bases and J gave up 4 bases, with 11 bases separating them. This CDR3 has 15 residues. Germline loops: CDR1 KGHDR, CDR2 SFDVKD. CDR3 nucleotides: TGTGCCACCAGTGATTTGGGGGTAGGGGGAGAGACCCAGTACTTC. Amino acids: CATSDLGVGGETQYF.

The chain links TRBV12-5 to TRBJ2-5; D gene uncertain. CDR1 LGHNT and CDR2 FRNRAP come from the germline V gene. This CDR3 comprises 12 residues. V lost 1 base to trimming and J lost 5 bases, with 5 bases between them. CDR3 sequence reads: CASGLGIETQYF. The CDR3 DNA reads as TGTGCTAGTGGTTTGGGAATCGAGACCCAGTACTTC.

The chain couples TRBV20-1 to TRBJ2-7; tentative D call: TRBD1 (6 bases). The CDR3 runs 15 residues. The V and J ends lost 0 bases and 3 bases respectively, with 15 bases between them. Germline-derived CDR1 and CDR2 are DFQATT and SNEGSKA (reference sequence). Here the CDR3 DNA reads TGCAGTGCTAGAGACTTCGACAGGCCGGGCTACGAGCAGTACTTC. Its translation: CSARDFDRPGYEQYF.

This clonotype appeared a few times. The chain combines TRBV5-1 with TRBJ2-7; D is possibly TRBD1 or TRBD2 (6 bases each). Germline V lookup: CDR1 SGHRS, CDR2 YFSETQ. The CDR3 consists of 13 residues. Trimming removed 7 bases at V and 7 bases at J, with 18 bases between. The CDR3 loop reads CASRNGGQGEQYF. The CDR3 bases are TGCGCCAGCCGGAACGGGGGCCAGGGTGAGCAGTACTTC. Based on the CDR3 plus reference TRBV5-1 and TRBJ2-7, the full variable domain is KAGVTQTPRYLIKTRGQQVTLSCSPISGHRSVSWYQQTPGQGLQFLFEYFSETQRNKGNFPGRFSGRQFSNSRSEMNVSTLELGDSALYLCASRNGGQGEQYFGPGTRLTVT.

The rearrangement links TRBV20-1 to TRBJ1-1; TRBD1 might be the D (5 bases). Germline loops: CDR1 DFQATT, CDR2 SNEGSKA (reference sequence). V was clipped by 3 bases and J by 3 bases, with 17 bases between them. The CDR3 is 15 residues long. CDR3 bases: TGCAGTGCTAGGGGTTTAGGGGCGGTTGACACTGAAGCTTTCTTT. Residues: CSARGLGAVDTEAFF.

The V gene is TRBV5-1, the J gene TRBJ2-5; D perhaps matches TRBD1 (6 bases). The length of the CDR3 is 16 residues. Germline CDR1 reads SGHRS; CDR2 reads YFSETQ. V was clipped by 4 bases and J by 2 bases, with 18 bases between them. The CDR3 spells CASSQDRIKSQETQYF. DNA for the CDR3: TGCGCCAGCAGCCAGGACAGAATAAAATCTCAAGAGACCCAGTACTTC.

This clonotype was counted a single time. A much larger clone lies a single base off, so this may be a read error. The CDR3 bases are TGCAGCGTTGAACGGAACAGCCAAGAGACCCAGTACTTC. Amino acid sequence: CSVERNSQETQYF. The rearrangement joins TRBV29-1 to TRBJ2-5; D is uncertain. V gave up 2 bases and J gave up 1 base, with 8 bases separating them. Germline assignment: CDR1 SQVTM and CDR2 ANQGSEA. CDR3 length: 13 amino acids.

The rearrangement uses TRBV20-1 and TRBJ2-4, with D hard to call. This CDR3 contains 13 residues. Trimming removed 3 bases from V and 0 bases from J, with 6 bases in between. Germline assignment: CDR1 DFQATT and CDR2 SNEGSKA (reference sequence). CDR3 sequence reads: CSASSEAKNIQYF. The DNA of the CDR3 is TGCAGTGCTAGCTCAGAAGCCAAAAACATTCAGTACTTC.